This TCR beta chain was sequenced in a study of blood T cell repertoires in COVID-19 (dated by TCRdb to about 2020). In terms of the full investigation: Collaborator samples came from the United States, Italy and Spain and covered acute and convalescent phases of COVID-19. The prospective study material was composed of cDNA or gDNA derived from T cells, B-cell-depleted T cells, or PBMCs. The dataset comprised deeply sampled blood TCRbeta repertoires from subjects exposed to, actively infected with, or recovered from COVID-19. The repertoires were made available in a free public database intended to serve as a resource for research on the immune response to SARS-CoV-2. The samples were drawn from the first 160 participants of the ongoing ImmuneRACE study and from 1,254 subjects provided by 6 global collaborators. Sample metadata almost always included a de-identified subject ID, COVID-19 status, age in years and sex. Where available, HLA class I and class II types were taken from metadata supplied by the sample provider and were not determined by assay-based typing. Overall study outcomes, separate from this receptor: The amount of clinical and demographic metadata varied by source and participant and was provided uncurated.

Turning to this clone: Its antigen remains unidentified. No clone much larger than this one lies a single base away; base qualities are absent. This CDR3 is also generated by other DNA sequences in the sample.

Samples from volunteer blood donors who had recovered from COVID-19 were contributed by a second Seattle source. The collaborating institutions used their own protocols to collect whole blood in K2EDTA tubes. Collaborator samples were shipped for TCRbeta analysis as frozen whole blood, isolated PBMCs, or DNA extracted from either sample type. The CDR3 runs 15 amino acids, cysteine and phenylalanine included. Kept here is only the CDR3 DNA, which spans 45 bases and is read in frame from base 1. CDR1 SNHLY and CDR2 FYNNEI are derived from the germline V gene. V is cut back by 6 bases and J by 6 bases, with 5 bases in the junction unmatched. TCRbeta CDR3 regions were amplified from genomic DNA by means of the immunoSEQ Assay, a bias-controlled multiplex PCR. As for how the authors treated the data: Within the assay, amplification of reference gene primers was used to estimate how many nucleated cells each sample contained. Sequence reads were collapsed and filtered to measure the absolute abundance of every unique TCRbeta CDR3 rearrangement. For each sample, productive Simpson clonality was calculated as the square root of Simpson's diversity index across productive rearrangements. TCRdb re-hosts the immuneACCESS table, in-frame sequences only. Its copies lack some clones; in the studies checked, an unresolved V gene accounts for under half of them, and the cause for the rest is not known. The V and J calls and clone size are taken from that table; D and trimming were inferred from the DNA. A total of some 250,000 clones appear in this sample, roughly four fifths of them only once. The ten largest clones capture around 2% of the sample.

The sample was peripheral blood. The sequence was collected from a man younger than 40 who had recovered from COVID-19. Recombination linked TRBV2 to TRBJ2-2; 12 of the junction bases match TRBD1. In nucleotides, the sequence is TGTGCCAGCAGACTCCGGGACAGGGGGCCCGGGGAGCTGTTTTTT. Translated, this is CASRLRDRGPGELFF.